This entry describes one TCR beta chain. The method was immunoSEQ multiplex PCR; TCRdb's version includes in-frame clones alone and lacks a portion of them. The sample lists around 130,000 clones, roughly four fifths occurring once. The data derive from a study of blood T cell repertoires in COVID-19. Study-level information: Sources were T cells, B-cell-depleted T cells, or PBMCs; the material itself was cDNA or gDNA.

Trimming pared 6 bases from V and 0 bases from J, leaving 14 bases between. Looked up from germline, CDR1 is MNHEY and CDR2 is SMNVEV (reference sequence). The CDR3 length is 15 residues. The specimen sequenced was PBMCs or T cells enriched from blood (not recorded which). The chain couples TRBV27 to TRBJ1-2; D remains ambiguous. The origin of this receptor is a man in his forties with acute COVID-19. The chain's CDR3 is CASRNRNLANYGYTF. CDR3 sequence (DNA): TGTGCCAGCAGGAACCGAAATTTAGCTAACTATGGCTACACCTTC.